This TCR beta chain derives from a study of CD8 T cells in Susac syndrome. Trimming took 0 bases from V and 6 from J, leaving 5 bases between them. This CDR3 spans 13 amino acids. Germline lookup yields CDR1 LGHNA and CDR2 YSLEER. cDNA came from around 0.54 to 1 ug RNA primed by random hexamers. One entry per CDR3 protein, called by TCRdb with MiXCR from the immunoSEQ multiplex PCR reads. The sample includes 95,000 to 150,000 distinct CDR3 sequences, 96% of them seen just once. Study findings and constraints: The study recognized that its TCR sequencing and HLA analysis covered a relatively small number of individuals.

With respect to this clonotype: Antigen: not known.

From blood CD8+ and CD4+ T cells, the TCR beta chain was sequenced. In Susac syndrome patients, recently defined diagnostic criteria for definite or probable disease were met. Sequenced: CD4+ T cells from PBMCs. The chain combines TRBV4-3 with TRBJ1-4; D not resolved. The sequence was obtained from a human donor with Susac syndrome. Written as DNA, the CDR3 is TGCGCCAGCAGCCAAGAAGTCCATGAAAAACTGTTTTTT. The encoded protein is CASSQEVHEKLFF.